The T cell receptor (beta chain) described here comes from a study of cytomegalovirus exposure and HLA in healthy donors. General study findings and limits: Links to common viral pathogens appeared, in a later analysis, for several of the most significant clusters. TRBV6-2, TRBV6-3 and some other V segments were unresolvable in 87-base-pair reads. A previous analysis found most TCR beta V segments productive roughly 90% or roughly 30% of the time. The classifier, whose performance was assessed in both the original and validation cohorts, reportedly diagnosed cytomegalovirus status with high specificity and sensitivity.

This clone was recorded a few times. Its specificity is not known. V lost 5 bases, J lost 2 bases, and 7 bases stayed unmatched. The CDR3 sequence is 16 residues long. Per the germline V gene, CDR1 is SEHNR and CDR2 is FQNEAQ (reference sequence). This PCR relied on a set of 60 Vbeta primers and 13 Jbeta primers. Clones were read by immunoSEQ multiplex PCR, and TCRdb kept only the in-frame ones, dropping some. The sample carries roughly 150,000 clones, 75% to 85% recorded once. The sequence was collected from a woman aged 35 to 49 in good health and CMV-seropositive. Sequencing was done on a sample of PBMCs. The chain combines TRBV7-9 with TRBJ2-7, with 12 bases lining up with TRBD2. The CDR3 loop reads CASSHPRLAGAYEQYF. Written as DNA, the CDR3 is TGTGCCAGCAGCCATCCCCGACTAGCGGGAGCCTACGAGCAGTACTTC.